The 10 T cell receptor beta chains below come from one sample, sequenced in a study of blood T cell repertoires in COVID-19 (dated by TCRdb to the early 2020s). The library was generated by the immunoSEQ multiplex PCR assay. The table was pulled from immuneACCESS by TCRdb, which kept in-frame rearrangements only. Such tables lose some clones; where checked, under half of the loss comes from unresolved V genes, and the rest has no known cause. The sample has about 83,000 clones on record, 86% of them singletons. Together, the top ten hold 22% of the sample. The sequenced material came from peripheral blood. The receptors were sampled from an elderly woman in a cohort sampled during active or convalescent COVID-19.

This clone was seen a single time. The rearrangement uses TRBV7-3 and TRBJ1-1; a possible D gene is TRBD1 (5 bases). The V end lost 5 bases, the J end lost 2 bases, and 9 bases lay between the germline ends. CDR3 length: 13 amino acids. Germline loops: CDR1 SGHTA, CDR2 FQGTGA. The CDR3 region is CASSRDSNTEAFF. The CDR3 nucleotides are TGTGCCAGCAGCCGTGACAGCAACACTGAAGCTTTCTTT.

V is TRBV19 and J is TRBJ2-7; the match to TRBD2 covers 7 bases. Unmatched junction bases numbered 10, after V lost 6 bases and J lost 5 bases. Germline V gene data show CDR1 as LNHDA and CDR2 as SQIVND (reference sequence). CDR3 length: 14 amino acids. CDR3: CASSLWGGLDEQYF. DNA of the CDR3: TGTGCCAGTAGCCTTTGGGGGGGTCTCGACGAGCAGTACTTC. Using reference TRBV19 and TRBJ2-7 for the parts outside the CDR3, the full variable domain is DGGITQSPKYLFRKEGQNVTLSCEQNLNHDAMYWYRQDPGQGLRLIYYSQIVNDFQKGDIAEGYSVSREKKESFPLTVTSAQKNPTAFYLCASSLWGGLDEQYFGPGTRLTVT.

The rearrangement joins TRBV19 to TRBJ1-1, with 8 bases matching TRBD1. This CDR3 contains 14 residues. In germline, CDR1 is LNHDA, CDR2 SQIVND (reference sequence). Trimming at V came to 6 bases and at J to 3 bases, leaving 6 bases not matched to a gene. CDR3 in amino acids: CASRGDRPDTEAFF. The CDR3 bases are TGTGCCAGTAGGGGGGACAGGCCGGACACTGAAGCTTTCTTT.

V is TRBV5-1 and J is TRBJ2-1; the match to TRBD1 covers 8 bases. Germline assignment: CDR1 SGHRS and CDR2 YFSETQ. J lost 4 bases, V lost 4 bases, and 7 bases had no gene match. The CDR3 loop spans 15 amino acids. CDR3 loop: CASSHGQGFYNEQFF. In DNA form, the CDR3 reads TGCGCCAGCAGCCATGGACAGGGCTTTTACAATGAGCAGTTCTTC. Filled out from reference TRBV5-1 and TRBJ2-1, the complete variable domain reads KAGVTQTPRYLIKTRGQQVTLSCSPISGHRSVSWYQQTPGQGLQFLFEYFSETQRNKGNFPGRFSGRQFSNSRSEMNVSTLELGDSALYLCASSHGQGFYNEQFFGPGTRLTVL.

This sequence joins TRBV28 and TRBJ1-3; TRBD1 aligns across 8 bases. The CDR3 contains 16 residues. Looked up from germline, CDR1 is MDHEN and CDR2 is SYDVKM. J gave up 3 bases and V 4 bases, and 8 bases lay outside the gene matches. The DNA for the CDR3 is TGTGCCAGCAGTTCATCAGGGGGCTTAGGTGGAAACACCATATATTTT. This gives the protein CASSSSGGLGGNTIYF.

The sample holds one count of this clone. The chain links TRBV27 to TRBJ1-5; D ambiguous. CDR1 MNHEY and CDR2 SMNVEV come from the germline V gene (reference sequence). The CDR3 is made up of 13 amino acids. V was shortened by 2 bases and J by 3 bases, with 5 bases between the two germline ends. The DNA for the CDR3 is TGTGCCAGCAGTTTAGTATTCAATCAGCCCCAGCATTTT. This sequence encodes CASSLVFNQPQHF.

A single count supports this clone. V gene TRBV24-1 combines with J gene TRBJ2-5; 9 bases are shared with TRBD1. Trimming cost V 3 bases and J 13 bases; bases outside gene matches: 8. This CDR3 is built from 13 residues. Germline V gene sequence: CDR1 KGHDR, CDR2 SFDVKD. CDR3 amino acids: CATSDPGTGSRYF. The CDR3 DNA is TGTGCCACCAGTGATCCCGGGACAGGGAGCCGGTACTTC.

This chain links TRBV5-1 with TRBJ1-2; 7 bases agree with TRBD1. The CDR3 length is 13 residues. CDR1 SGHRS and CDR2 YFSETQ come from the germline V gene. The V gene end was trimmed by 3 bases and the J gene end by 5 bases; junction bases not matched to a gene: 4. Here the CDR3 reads CASSYDRAYGYTF. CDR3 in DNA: TGCGCCAGCAGCTATGACAGGGCGTATGGCTACACCTTC. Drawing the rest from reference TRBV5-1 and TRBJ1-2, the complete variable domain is KAGVTQTPRYLIKTRGQQVTLSCSPISGHRSVSWYQQTPGQGLQFLFEYFSETQRNKGNFPGRFSGRQFSNSRSEMNVSTLELGDSALYLCASSYDRAYGYTFGSGTRLTVV.

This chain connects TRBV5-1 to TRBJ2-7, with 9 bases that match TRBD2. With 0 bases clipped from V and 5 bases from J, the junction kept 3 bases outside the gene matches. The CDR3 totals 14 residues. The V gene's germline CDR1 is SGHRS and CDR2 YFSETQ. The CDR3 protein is CASSLEGLANEQYF. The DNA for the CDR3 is TGCGCCAGCAGCTTGGAGGGACTAGCAAACGAGCAGTACTTC. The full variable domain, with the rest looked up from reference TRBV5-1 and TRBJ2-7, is KAGVTQTPRYLIKTRGQQVTLSCSPISGHRSVSWYQQTPGQGLQFLFEYFSETQRNKGNFPGRFSGRQFSNSRSEMNVSTLELGDSALYLCASSLEGLANEQYFGPGTRLTVT.

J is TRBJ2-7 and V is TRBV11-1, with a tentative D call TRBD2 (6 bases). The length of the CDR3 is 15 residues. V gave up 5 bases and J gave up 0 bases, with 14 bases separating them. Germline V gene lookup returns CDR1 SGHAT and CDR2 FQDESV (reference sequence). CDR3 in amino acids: CASSVSGLSSYEQYF. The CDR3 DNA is TGTGCCAGCAGCGTTAGCGGTTTAAGCTCCTACGAGCAGTACTTC. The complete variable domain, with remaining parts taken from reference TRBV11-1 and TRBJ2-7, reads EAEVAQSPRYKITEKSQAVAFWCDPISGHATLYWYRQILGQGPELLVQFQDESVVDDSQLPKDRFSAERLKGVDSTLKIQPAELGDSAMYLCASSVSGLSSYEQYFGPGTRLTVT.